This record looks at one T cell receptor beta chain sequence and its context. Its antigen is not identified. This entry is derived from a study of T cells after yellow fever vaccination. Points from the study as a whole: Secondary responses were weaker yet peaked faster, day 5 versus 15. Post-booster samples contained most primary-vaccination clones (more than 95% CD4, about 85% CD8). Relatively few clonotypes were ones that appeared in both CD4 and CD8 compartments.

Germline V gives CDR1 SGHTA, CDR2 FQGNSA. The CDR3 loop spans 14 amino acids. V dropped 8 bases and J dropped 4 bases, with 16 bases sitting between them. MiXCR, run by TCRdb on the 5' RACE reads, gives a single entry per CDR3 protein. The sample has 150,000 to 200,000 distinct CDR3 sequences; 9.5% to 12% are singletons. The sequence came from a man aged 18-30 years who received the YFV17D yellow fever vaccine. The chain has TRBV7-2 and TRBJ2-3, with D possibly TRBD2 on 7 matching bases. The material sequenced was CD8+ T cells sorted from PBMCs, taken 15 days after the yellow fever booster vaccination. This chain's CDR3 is CASGLRGAADTQYF. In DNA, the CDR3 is TGTGCCAGCGGACTTCGGGGGGCCGCAGATACGCAGTATTTT. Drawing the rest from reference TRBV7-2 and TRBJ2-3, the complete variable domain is GAGVSQSPSNKVTEKGKDVELRCDPISGHTALYWYRQSLGQGLEFLIYFQGNSAPDKSGLPSDRFSAERTGGSVSTLTIQRTQQEDSAVYLCASGLRGAADTQYFGPGTRLTVL.